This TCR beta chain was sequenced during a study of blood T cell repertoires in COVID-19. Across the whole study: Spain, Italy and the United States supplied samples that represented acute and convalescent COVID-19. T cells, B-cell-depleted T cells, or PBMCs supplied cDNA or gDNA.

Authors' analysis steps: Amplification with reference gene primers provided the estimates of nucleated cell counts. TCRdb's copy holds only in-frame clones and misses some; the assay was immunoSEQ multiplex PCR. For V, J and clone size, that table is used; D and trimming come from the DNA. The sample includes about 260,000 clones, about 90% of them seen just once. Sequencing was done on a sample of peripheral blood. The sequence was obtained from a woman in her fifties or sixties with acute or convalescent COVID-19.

The CDR3, as DNA: TGTGCCAGCAGCAGGGGGTTCGAGGATCAGCCCCAGCATTTT. Amino acid sequence: CASSRGFEDQPQHF. The V gene is TRBV28, the J gene TRBJ1-5, with TRBD1 identical over 7 bases. CDR1 and CDR2 from the germline V gene are MDHEN and SYDVKM. The CDR3 runs to 14 residues. V lost 6 bases and J lost 5; bases outside the gene matches: 7.